The T cell receptor (beta chain) under discussion was sequenced for a study of T cell responses to AZD1222 COVID-19 vaccine. Study outcomes and limitations: Repertoire collection took place solely once the T cell response had peaked. The sample set comprised mostly white British donors with more females, and clonal diversity was possibly underestimated. After two AZD1222 doses, spike-specific TCR breadth and depth rose versus day 0.

This clone showed up just a few times. The antigen is undetermined. Germline V gene sequence: CDR1 MNHEY, CDR2 SVGAGI. Between the trimmed V and J ends, which lost 6 bases and 1 base, there was a span of 15 bases. The CDR3 is made up of 15 amino acids. The data were produced by immunoSEQ multiplex PCR, yet TCRdb's version contains in-frame clones alone and is incomplete. The sample has about 83,000 clones; approximately 89% are singletons. The source was peripheral blood, collected 28 days after the second AZD1222 dose. The chain employs TRBV6-5 and TRBJ1-1; weak D call: TRBD1 (5 bases). This receptor was identified in an adult who received the AZD1222 COVID-19 vaccine. The CDR3 sequence: CASRSDPQGNTEAFF. In DNA form, the CDR3 reads TGTGCCAGCAGATCTGACCCCCAGGGGAACACTGAAGCTTTCTTT.